The TCR beta chain under discussion was sequenced for a study of T-cell reconstitution after alpha-beta-depleted transplantation in children. Preparation of the TCRbeta library used unique molecular identifiers. TCRdb passed the PCR reads through MiXCR, listing each CDR3 protein once. The sample yields about 980,000 distinct CDR3 sequences, about 29% seen once. About this clonotype: Its antigen is as yet unknown.

Regarding the study as a whole: T-cell numbers and diversity, one year after transplant, stemmed largely from T cells that were newly produced. Recipient T cells and thymic progenitors that survived gave rise to the high TCRbeta diversity observed at day 60 in some patients. Expanded clones from the graft, numbering several hundred, reportedly supplied alpha-beta T cells about two months after transplant.

The receptor comes from a boy in the first two years of life who had a stem cell transplant for SCID, so the T cells may come from the graft donor. The sequencing used PBMCs, mostly from graft donor cells, collected 360 days after TCRalphabeta/CD19-depleted stem cell transplant.

Here the CDR3 reads CSASTSRETQYF. For the CDR3, the DNA is TGCAGTGCTTCGACTAGCAGAGAGACCCAGTACTTC. J is TRBJ2-5 and V is TRBV20-1; 7 positions agree with TRBD2. In germline, CDR1 is DFQATT, CDR2 SNEGSKA (reference sequence). The J segment lost 4 bases and the V segment lost 5 bases, leaving 4 bases of the junction unmatched. The CDR3 totals 12 residues.